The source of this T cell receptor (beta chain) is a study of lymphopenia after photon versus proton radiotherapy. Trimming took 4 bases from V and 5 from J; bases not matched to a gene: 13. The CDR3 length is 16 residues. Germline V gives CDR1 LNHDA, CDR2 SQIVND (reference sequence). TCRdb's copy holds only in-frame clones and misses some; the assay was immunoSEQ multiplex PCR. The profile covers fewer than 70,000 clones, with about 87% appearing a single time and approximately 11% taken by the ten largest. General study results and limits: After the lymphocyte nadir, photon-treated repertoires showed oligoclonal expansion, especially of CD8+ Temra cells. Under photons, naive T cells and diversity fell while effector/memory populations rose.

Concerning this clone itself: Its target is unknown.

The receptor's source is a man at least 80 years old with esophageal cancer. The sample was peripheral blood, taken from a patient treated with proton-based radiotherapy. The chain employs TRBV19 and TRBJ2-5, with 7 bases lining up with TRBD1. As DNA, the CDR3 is TGTGCCAGTAGTACCAGCCAGGGGGTCCGTCGGGAGACCCAGTACTTC. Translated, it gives CASSTSQGVRRETQYF.